Each of the 17 T cell receptor beta chains below was sequenced from the same sample in a study of blood T cell repertoires in COVID-19. Libraries were prepared by immunoSEQ multiplex PCR; TCRdb keeps only in-frame clonotypes and omits some of them. The sample shows 45,000 to 50,000 clones, about 86% of them seen only once. What was sequenced was peripheral blood. All receptors come from a human donor in a cohort sampled during active COVID-19.

The table lists this clone with a few counts. Other DNA sequences from this sample encode an identical CDR3 as well. The genes are TRBV4-2 and TRBJ2-7, with 8 bases matching TRBD2. The ends lost 0 bases at V and 2 bases at J; junction bases unmatched: 3. This CDR3 contains 15 residues. Per the germline V gene, CDR1 is LGHNA and CDR2 is YNFKEQ. The CDR3, as DNA: TGTGCCAGCAGCCAAGATACTAGCGGAACCTACGAGCAGTACTTC. This encodes CASSQDTSGTYEQYF.

This clone was counted once. At one end, the junction sequence differs from germline, possibly due to a read error. This chain uses TRBV19 with TRBJ2-1; D unclear. This CDR3 has 11 residues. In germline, CDR1 is LNHDA, CDR2 SQIVND (reference sequence). CDR3 sequence (DNA): TGTGCCAGTAGTTCCTACCATGAGCAGTTCTTC. Protein sequence: CASSSYHEQFF.

This sequence joins TRBV9 and TRBJ1-6; D perhaps matches TRBD1 (6 bases). Germline CDR1 and CDR2: SGDLS and YYNGEE. The CDR3 spans 14 residues. V was shortened by 3 bases and J by 14 bases, with 18 bases between the two germline ends. CDR3 residues: CASSEGVVPGALHF. The CDR3 DNA sequence: TGTGCCAGCAGCGAGGGGGTGGTTCCAGGGGCCCTCCACTTT. Based on the CDR3 plus reference TRBV9 and TRBJ1-6, the full variable domain is DSGVTQTPKHLITATGQRVTLRCSPRSGDLSVYWYQQSLDQGLQFLIQYYNGEERAKGNILERFSAQQFPDLHSELNLSSLELGDSALYFCASSEGVVPGALHFGNGTRLTVT.

The gene calls are TRBV5-1 and TRBJ1-3, with D perhaps TRBD1 (5 bases). This CDR3 is built from 15 residues. Germline CDR1 reads SGHRS; CDR2 reads YFSETQ. V gave up 2 bases and J gave up 0 bases, with 9 bases separating them. CDR3 nucleotide sequence: TGCGCCAGCAGCTTTACAGGCGTCTCTGGAAACACCATATATTTT. It yields the protein CASSFTGVSGNTIYF. Together with reference TRBV5-1 and TRBJ1-3, the CDR3 gives the full variable domain: KAGVTQTPRYLIKTRGQQVTLSCSPISGHRSVSWYQQTPGQGLQFLFEYFSETQRNKGNFPGRFSGRQFSNSRSEMNVSTLELGDSALYLCASSFTGVSGNTIYFGEGSWLTVV.

The chain employs TRBV5-1 and TRBJ2-2; TRBD2 matches 7 bases. There are 15 residues in the CDR3. CDR1 and CDR2 from the germline V gene are SGHRS and YFSETQ. V lost 4 bases, J lost 0 bases, and 3 bases stayed unmatched. CDR3 region: CASSPSGSNTGELFF. The CDR3 coding sequence is TGCGCCAGCAGCCCTAGCGGATCGAACACCGGGGAGCTGTTTTTT.

The rearrangement uses TRBV2 and TRBJ2-5; TRBD2 might be the D (5 bases). With 8 bases removed from V and 4 bases from J, the gap between germline ends came to 17 bases. The CDR3 totals 14 residues. Germline-derived CDR1 and CDR2 are SNHLY and FYNNEI. Here the CDR3 DNA reads TGTGCCAGCTCGGACTTAAGGGAAGGAGAGACCCAGTACTTC. Its translation is CASSDLREGETQYF.

The chain has TRBV7-3 and TRBJ2-7; possible D gene TRBD1, 5 bases. The CDR3 runs to 15 residues. The V and J ends lost 1 base and 5 bases respectively, with 15 bases between them. Looked up from germline, CDR1 is SGHTA and CDR2 is FQGTGA. The CDR3 region has the DNA TGTGCCAGCAGCTTAAACCCTCTACAGGCCGACGAGCAGTACTTC. Protein product: CASSLNPLQADEQYF.

This chain joins TRBV2 and TRBJ1-2; D is possibly TRBD1 (5 bases). V dropped 7 bases and J dropped 7 bases, with 19 bases sitting between them. In germline, CDR1 is SNHLY, CDR2 FYNNEI. There are 14 residues in the CDR3. CDR3: CASILTPGGGGYTF. CDR3 nucleotide sequence: TGTGCCAGCATACTCACTCCCGGGGGGGGTGGCTACACCTTC.

V gene TRBV7-2 combines with J gene TRBJ2-1, with 12 bases lining up with TRBD2. Germline V gives CDR1 SGHTA, CDR2 FQGNSA. The CDR3 length is 15 residues. J lost 5 bases, V lost 6 bases, and 5 bases had no gene match. CDR3 loop: CASSLTSGGHNEQFF. CDR3 in DNA: TGTGCCAGCAGTCTCACTAGCGGGGGGCACAATGAGCAGTTCTTC.

V and J are TRBV21-1 and TRBJ2-1; the D call in the table, TRBD2, was not verified against the DNA. TRBV21-1 is a pseudogene segment. The CDR3 has 16 amino acids. CDR3 in amino acids: CASSKGRRGVDNEQFF. In DNA form, the CDR3 reads TGTGCCAGCAGCAAAGGTAGACGGGGGGTAGACAATGAGCAGTTCTTC.

The genes are TRBV5-1 and TRBJ2-3; no firm D call. The length of the CDR3 is 15 residues. V lost 0 bases to trimming and J lost 2 bases, with 10 bases between them. Germline CDR1 and CDR2: SGHRS and YFSETQ. In DNA form, the CDR3 reads TGCGCCAGCAGCTTGGGAGGCAGTCTCACAGATACGCAGTATTTT. This encodes CASSLGGSLTDTQYF.

The rearrangement uses TRBV6-6 and TRBJ2-1, with TRBD1 matching 8 bases. J was trimmed by 6 bases and V by 6 bases; bases with no gene match: 13. Germline V lookup: CDR1 MNHNY, CDR2 SVGAGI (reference sequence). This CDR3 comprises 16 residues. CDR3 DNA sequence: TGTGCCAGCAGCGGATTCCGACAGGGGCGGTCCAATGAGCAGTTCTTC. Translated, it gives CASSGFRQGRSNEQFF.

This clone was recorded once. The chain combines TRBV5-4 with TRBJ2-4; possible D gene TRBD2, 6 bases. The V gene lost 0 bases and the J gene lost 1 base, with 8 bases spanning the gap. The CDR3 length is 15 residues. CDR1 and CDR2 from the germline V gene are SGHNT and YYREEE (reference sequence). DNA for the CDR3: TGTGCCAGCAGCTTGGGGGCGGGGGCCAAAAACATTCAGTACTTC. Protein product: CASSLGAGAKNIQYF.

V and J are TRBV6-5 and TRBJ1-5; a possible D gene is TRBD1 (5 bases). This CDR3 has 14 amino acids. V was shortened by 7 bases and J by 3 bases, with 13 bases between the two germline ends. Per the germline V gene, CDR1 is MNHEY and CDR2 is SVGAGI. CDR3 coding DNA: TGTGCCAGCACCAGATTAGGGGCCAATCAGCCCCAGCATTTT. This translates into CASTRLGANQPQHF.

This CDR3 is CASSLSGKHGYTF. In nucleotides, the CDR3 is TGTGCCAGCAGCTTATCGGGGAAACATGGCTACACCTTC. This sequence joins TRBV13 and TRBJ1-2; the D is unclear. V shed 2 bases and J shed 6 bases, with 10 bases lying between them. Germline assignment: CDR1 PRHDT and CDR2 FYEKMQ (reference sequence). This CDR3 is built from 13 residues.

V gene TRBV7-3 combines with J gene TRBJ2-3; no clear D gene. Germline CDR1 and CDR2: SGHTA and FQGTGA. The CDR3 contains 15 residues. The V and J ends lost 2 bases and 4 bases respectively, with 13 bases between them. CDR3 loop: CASSLLSSGADTQYF. CDR3 in DNA: TGTGCCAGCAGCTTACTGTCCTCGGGTGCAGATACGCAGTATTTT.

The chain is built from TRBV23-1 and TRBJ1-5; D unclear. TRBV23-1 is an ORF, and what it does is uncertain. CDR3 length: 16 residues. V shed 4 bases and J shed 2 bases, with 15 bases lying between them. The CDR3 spells CASSRPRPRGNQPQHF. The CDR3 nucleotides read TGCGCCAGCAGTCGTCCACGCCCGCGGGGCAATCAGCCCCAGCATTTT.